These 9 T cell receptor beta chains came from one sample sequenced in a study of cytomegalovirus exposure and HLA in healthy donors. PCR used 60 Vbeta primers and 13 Jbeta primers. The table came from immunoSEQ multiplex PCR; TCRdb's copy has only in-frame clones and leaves some out. This repertoire includes 65,000 to 85,000 clones. What was sequenced was PBMCs. These receptors were obtained from a woman aged 25 to 39 in good health and CMV-seronegative.

V gene TRBV6-6 combines with J gene TRBJ2-5; D is possibly TRBD2 (5 bases). The J call is uncertain, as TRBJ2-7 better fits the DNA end. The CDR3 has 12 amino acids. In germline, CDR1 is MNHNY, CDR2 SVGAGI (reference sequence). The CDR3 reads CASGGSLYEQYF. CDR3 in DNA: TGTGCCAGTGGAGGCAGTCTCTACGAGCAGTACTTC.

The chain has TRBV9 and TRBJ1-3; 8 positions agree with TRBD1. The CDR3 contains 17 residues. The trim removed 3 bases at V and 0 bases at J, leaving 8 bases unmatched. The germline CDR1 and CDR2 sequences are SGDLS and YYNGEE. The chain's CDR3 is CASSGTGPYNSGNTIYF. DNA for the CDR3: TGTGCCAGCAGCGGGACAGGGCCCTACAACTCTGGAAACACCATATATTTT.

As regards this clone: The junction departs from germline at one end; a sequencing error may be responsible. The J gene is TRBJ2-5, the V gene TRBV2, with a weak D call TRBD2 (6 bases). The CDR3 spans 11 residues. The V gene's germline CDR1 is SNHLY and CDR2 FYNNEI. The CDR3 nucleotides read TGCGGCGGGGAATTCCAAGAGACCCAGTACTTC. Translating it yields CGGEFQETQYF.

The gene calls are TRBV18 and TRBJ2-7, with 9 bases matching TRBD1. The ends lost 4 bases at V and 6 bases at J; junction bases unmatched: 7. Looked up from germline, CDR1 is KGHSH and CDR2 is LQKENI. The CDR3 has 14 residues. CDR3 DNA sequence: TGTGCCAGCTCACACCCGGGACAGGGTCGCGAGCAGTACTTC. This sequence encodes CASSHPGQGREQYF.

The chain is built from TRBV2 and TRBJ2-1, with 7 nucleotides matching TRBD2. The trim removed 2 bases at V and 9 bases at J, leaving 7 bases unmatched. CDR3 size: 14 residues. CDR1 is SNHLY and CDR2 is FYNNEI in the germline V gene. The chain's CDR3 is CASSESTSVGEQFF. The CDR3 DNA reads TGTGCCAGCAGTGAAAGTACTAGCGTAGGTGAGCAGTTCTTC.

The chain combines TRBV7-2 with TRBJ1-2; D unresolved. Germline CDR1 and CDR2: SGHTA and FQGNSA. This CDR3 is 12 amino acids long. The ends were cut back, 5 bases at V and 3 bases at J, with 7 bases in the middle. CDR3: CASSLRDYGYTF. CDR3 in DNA: TGTGCCAGCAGCCTACGGGACTATGGCTACACCTTC.

V is TRBV30 and J is TRBJ1-2; 7 positions agree with TRBD1. The CDR3 loop spans 13 amino acids. Germline lookup yields CDR1 GTSNPN and CDR2 SVGIG (reference sequence). V trimming: 0 bases; J trimming: 8 bases; junction bases outside the gene matches: 6. The CDR3 sequence: CAWSVNRGYGYTF. CDR3 nucleotide sequence: TGTGCCTGGAGTGTAAACAGGGGATACGGCTACACCTTC.

The J gene is TRBJ2-7, the V gene TRBV4-2; possibly TRBD2 for D (6 bases). The V gene's germline CDR1 is LGHNA and CDR2 YNFKEQ. The CDR3 consists of 13 residues. V lost 4 bases and J 0 bases, leaving 7 bases between the germline ends. The CDR3 bases are TGTGCCAGCAGCCGGGACTTCTCCTACGAGCAGTACTTC. This translates into CASSRDFSYEQYF.

CDR3 DNA: TGCGCCAGCAGCTGGAGGGACGCAAAGAGGGGTGAAAAACTGTTTTTT. Translation: CASSWRDAKRGEKLFF. The V gene is TRBV5-1, the J gene TRBJ1-4; a weak D match, TRBD1 (5 bases). Trimming pared 3 bases from V and 7 bases from J, leaving 19 bases between. Germline V gives CDR1 SGHRS, CDR2 YFSETQ. The CDR3 runs 16 residues. Full variable domain (rest looked up from reference TRBV5-1 and TRBJ1-4): KAGVTQTPRYLIKTRGQQVTLSCSPISGHRSVSWYQQTPGQGLQFLFEYFSETQRNKGNFPGRFSGRQFSNSRSEMNVSTLELGDSALYLCASSWRDAKRGEKLFFGSGTQLSVL.